The entry below describes one T cell receptor beta chain. The sample comes from a study of blood T cell repertoires in COVID-19. V was trimmed by 1 base and J by 6 bases, leaving 9 bases between them. Germline CDR1 is LGHDT and CDR2 is YNNKEL (reference sequence). CDR3 length: 14 amino acids. Assay: immunoSEQ multiplex PCR; the TCRdb copy retains only in-frame clones and omits some. Of 200,000 to 250,000 clones listed, approximately 84% are singletons. The TCR originated in a woman in her thirties who had recovered from COVID-19. The sequencing input was peripheral blood. This sequence joins TRBV3-1 (or the pseudogene TRBV3-2) and TRBJ2-2, with D perhaps TRBD1 (5 bases). This CDR3 is CASSQGGSSGELFF. The DNA of the CDR3 is TGTGCCAGCAGCCAAGGGGGCAGTTCCGGGGAGCTGTTTTTT.